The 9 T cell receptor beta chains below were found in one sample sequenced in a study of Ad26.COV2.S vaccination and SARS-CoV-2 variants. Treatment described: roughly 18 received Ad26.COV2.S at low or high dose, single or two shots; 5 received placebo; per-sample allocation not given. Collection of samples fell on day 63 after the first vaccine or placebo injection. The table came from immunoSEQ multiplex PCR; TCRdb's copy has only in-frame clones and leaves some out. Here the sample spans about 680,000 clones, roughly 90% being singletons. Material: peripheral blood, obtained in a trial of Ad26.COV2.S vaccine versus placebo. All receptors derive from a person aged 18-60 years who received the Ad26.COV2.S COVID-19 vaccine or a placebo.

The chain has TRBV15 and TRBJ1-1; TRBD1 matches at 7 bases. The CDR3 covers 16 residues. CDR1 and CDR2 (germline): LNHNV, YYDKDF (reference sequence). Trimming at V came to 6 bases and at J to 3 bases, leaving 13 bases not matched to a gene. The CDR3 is CATRPGTAKGDTEAFF. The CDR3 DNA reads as TGTGCCACCAGACCCGGGACAGCGAAAGGGGACACTGAAGCTTTCTTT. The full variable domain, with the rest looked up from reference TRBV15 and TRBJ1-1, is DAMVIQNPRYQVTQFGKPVTLSCSQTLNHNVMYWYQQKSSQAPKLLFHYYDKDFNNEADTPDNFQSRRPNTSFCFLDIRSPGLGDTAMYLCATRPGTAKGDTEAFFGQGTRLTVV.

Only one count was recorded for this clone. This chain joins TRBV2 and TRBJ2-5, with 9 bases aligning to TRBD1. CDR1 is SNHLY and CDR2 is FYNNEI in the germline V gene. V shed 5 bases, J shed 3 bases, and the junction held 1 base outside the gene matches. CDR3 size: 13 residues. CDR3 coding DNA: TGTGCCAGCAGTAGGGACAGGGAAGAGACCCAGTACTTC. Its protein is CASSRDREETQYF.

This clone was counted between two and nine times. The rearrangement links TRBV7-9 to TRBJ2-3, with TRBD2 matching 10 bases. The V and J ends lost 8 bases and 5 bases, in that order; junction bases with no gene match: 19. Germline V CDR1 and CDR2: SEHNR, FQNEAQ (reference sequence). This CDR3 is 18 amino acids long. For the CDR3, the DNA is TGTGCCAGCCGCCATACCGAATTCAGCGGGAGGGGGGTAGATACGCAGTATTTT. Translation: CASRHTEFSGRGVDTQYF.

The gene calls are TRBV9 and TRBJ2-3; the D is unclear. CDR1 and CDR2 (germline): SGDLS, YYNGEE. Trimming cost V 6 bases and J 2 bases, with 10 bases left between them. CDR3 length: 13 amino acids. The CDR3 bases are TGTGCCAGCACCAAAGGGATCACAGATACGCAGTATTTT. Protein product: CASTKGITDTQYF.

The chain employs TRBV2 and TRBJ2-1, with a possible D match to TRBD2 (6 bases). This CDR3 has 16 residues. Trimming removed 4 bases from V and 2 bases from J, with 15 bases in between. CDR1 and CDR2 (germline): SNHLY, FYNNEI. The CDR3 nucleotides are TGTGCCAGCAGTGGCCGTGGGGGGACGGCCTACAATGAGCAGTTCTTC. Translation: CASSGRGGTAYNEQFF.

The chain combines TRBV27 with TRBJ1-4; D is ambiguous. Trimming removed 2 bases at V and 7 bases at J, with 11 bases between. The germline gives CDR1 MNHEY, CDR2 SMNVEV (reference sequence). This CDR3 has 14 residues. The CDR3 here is CASSLKRPSEKLFF. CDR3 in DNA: TGTGCCAGCAGTTTAAAAAGGCCTAGTGAAAAACTGTTTTTT.

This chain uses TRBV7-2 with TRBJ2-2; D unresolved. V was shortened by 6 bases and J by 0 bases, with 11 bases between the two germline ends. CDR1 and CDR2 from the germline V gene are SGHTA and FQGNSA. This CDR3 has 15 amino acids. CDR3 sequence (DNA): TGTGCCAGCAGTTCCCGCTCAGCGAACACCGGGGAGCTGTTTTTT. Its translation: CASSSRSANTGELFF.

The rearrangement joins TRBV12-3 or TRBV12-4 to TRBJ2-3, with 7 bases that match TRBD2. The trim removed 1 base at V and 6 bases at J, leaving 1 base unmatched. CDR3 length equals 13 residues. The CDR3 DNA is TGTGCCAGCAGTTTAGGGGAGGGGGATACGCAGTATTTT. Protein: CASSLGEGDTQYF.

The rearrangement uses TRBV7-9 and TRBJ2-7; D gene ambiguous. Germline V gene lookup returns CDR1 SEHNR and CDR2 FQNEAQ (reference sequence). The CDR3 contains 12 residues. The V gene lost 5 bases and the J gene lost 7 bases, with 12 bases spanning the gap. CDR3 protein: CASSPLAGEQYF. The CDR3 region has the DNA TGTGCCAGCAGCCCGTTAGCAGGAGAGCAGTACTTC. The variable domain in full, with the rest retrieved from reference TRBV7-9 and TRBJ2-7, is DTGVSQNPRHKITKRGQNVTFRCDPISEHNRLYWYRQTLGQGPEFLTYFQNEAQLEKSRLLSDRFSAERPKGSFSTLEIQRTEQGDSAMYLCASSPLAGEQYFGPGTRLTVT.